This T cell receptor beta chain appears in the sequencing data of a study of blood T cell repertoires in COVID-19. About the study: COVID-19 samples, acute and convalescent, were from the United States, Italy and Spain.

In the source study's methods: Using reference gene primer amplification, nucleated cell counts were estimated. Produced via immunoSEQ multiplex PCR; TCRdb's table is partial and in-frame only. V, J and clone size were drawn from that table, and D and trimming were deduced from the DNA. Among 270,000 or so clones listed, roughly 90% were seen once. The germline V gene has CDR1 MNHEY and CDR2 SVGEGT. The CDR3 is 13 amino acids. Trimming took 6 bases from V and 1 from J, leaving 9 bases between them. The sequence came from a woman aged 25 to 45 with active or convalescent COVID-19. This rearrangement joins TRBV6-2 or TRBV6-3 to TRBJ1-1; D is uncertain. The sample comprised peripheral blood. CDR3 amino acids: CASSSYRNTEAFF. CDR3 DNA sequence: TGTGCCAGCAGCTCCTATCGGAACACTGAAGCTTTCTTT.